The clone carrying this T cell receptor beta chain has a count of ten or more. Its antigen is not identified. Per the germline V gene, CDR1 is WNHNN and CDR2 is SYGVQD (reference sequence). The CDR3 extends over 15 amino acids. V was clipped by 4 bases and J by 0 bases, with 10 bases between them. The sample originates from a study of breast tumors, draining lymph nodes, adjacent tissues. Study-level findings and limits: Tumors had less TCR diversity than lymph nodes, more than nontumor tissue. The data were judged consistent with most tumor T cells coming from lymph node and expanding in tumor.

Breast cancer patients provided tissue from their axillary draining lymph nodes. TCRdb used MiXCR to reprocess the multiplex PCR reads, holding one entry per CDR3 protein. The data hold 85,000 to 120,000 distinct CDR3 sequences, with more than 25% observed a single time. Sequences were obtained from axillary lymph node tissue. The V gene is TRBV10-1, the J gene TRBJ2-1; D perhaps matches TRBD1 (6 bases). The receptor was derived from a female donor with breast cancer. Some clones in this sample may be carry-over from other donors' samples. The CDR3: CASSGTESSYNEQFF. CDR3 bases: TGCGCCAGCAGTGGGACAGAAAGCTCCTACAATGAGCAGTTCTTC.